The 20 T cell receptor beta chains reported below all come from one sample, sequenced in a study of graft-versus-host responses after intestinal transplantation. The protocol was immunoSEQ multiplex PCR, while the TCRdb copy is restricted to in-frame clones and leaves out a portion. This table has some 10,000 clones, roughly 29% appearing once. This material consisted of alloreactive CD4+ T cells from a mixed lymphocyte reaction culture, taken before intestinal transplant. Sample subset: CFSE-low proliferating T cells sorted from roughly 6-day pre-transplant mixed lymphocyte reaction (GvH or HvG direction). These receptors were collected from a human patient who received an intestinal transplant.

Only a few counts were recorded for this clone. The V gene is TRBV15, the J gene TRBJ1-3; D gene ambiguous. CDR3 length: 15 amino acids. Germline CDR1 reads LNHNV; CDR2 reads YYDKDF (reference sequence). Trimming left V 0 bases short and J 0 bases short, with 6 bases between. The CDR3 is CATSRDLSSGNTIYF. The CDR3 DNA reads as TGTGCCACCAGCAGAGATCTAAGCTCTGGAAACACCATATATTTT.

This clone was observed a handful of times. The V gene is TRBV6-5, the J gene TRBJ2-7; a weak D match, TRBD1 (5 bases). The CDR3 spans 13 residues. The germline V and J ends were trimmed by 5 bases and 1 base, with 9 bases remaining between them. Germline V gene sequence: CDR1 MNHEY, CDR2 SVGAGI. The CDR3 is CASSPPGSYEQYF. CDR3 sequence (DNA): TGTGCCAGCAGTCCCCCAGGGTCCTACGAGCAGTACTTC.

This clone was counted a few times. The chain uses TRBV29-1 and TRBJ2-7; TRBD2 agrees at 9 bases. The CDR3 length is 16 residues. With V trimmed by 1 base and J by 3 bases, 10 bases remained unmatched. In germline, CDR1 is SQVTM, CDR2 ANQGSEA. The CDR3 reads CSVEATIASGNYEQYF. The DNA for the CDR3 is TGCAGCGTTGAAGCAACCATCGCTAGCGGGAACTACGAGCAGTACTTC.

This clone was seen more than once but under ten times. The chain employs TRBV11-2 and TRBJ1-2; TRBD1 might be the D (5 bases). Germline CDR1 is SGHAT and CDR2 is FQNNGV. V was trimmed by 1 base and J by 3 bases, leaving 15 bases between them. This CDR3 is 16 amino acids long. CDR3 nucleotide sequence: TGTGCCAGCAGCTTAGGTCCCCGGCAGGGCCACTATGGCTACACCTTC. Protein: CASSLGPRQGHYGYTF.

The gene calls are TRBV7-3 and TRBJ2-3; D may be TRBD2 (6 bases). This CDR3 spans 14 amino acids. V dropped 5 bases and J dropped 3 bases, with 12 bases sitting between them. CDR1 is SGHTA and CDR2 is FQGTGA in the germline V gene. For the CDR3, the DNA is TGTGCCAGCAGCCTCGGGAGCCAGACAGATACGCAGTATTTT. Residues: CASSLGSQTDTQYF.

There are a few counts of this clone. DNA for the CDR3: TGTGCCAGCAGTCTCGCGGGGGGCCTAAATCAGCCCCAGCATTTT. This codes for CASSLAGGLNQPQHF. The chain couples TRBV27 to TRBJ1-5, with a tentative D call TRBD1 (6 bases). The CDR3 is made up of 15 amino acids. The germline gives CDR1 MNHEY, CDR2 SMNVEV (reference sequence). Trimming left V 5 bases short and J 4 bases short, with 15 bases between.

V and J are TRBV5-6 and TRBJ1-2; D remains ambiguous. From germline, CDR1 is SGHDT and CDR2 YYEEEE. Trimming took off 1 base at V and 8 bases at J, with 18 bases between the two ends. There are 15 residues in the CDR3. CDR3 region: CASSLRIALGDGYTF. The CDR3 bases are TGTGCCAGCAGCTTGCGGATAGCACTGGGCGACGGCTACACCTTC.

V gene TRBV7-2 combines with J gene TRBJ2-2, with 13 bases aligning to TRBD2. J lost 7 bases, V lost 5 bases, and 10 bases had no gene match. Germline loops: CDR1 SGHTA, CDR2 FQGNSA. The CDR3 has 17 residues. The DNA of the CDR3 is TGTGCCAGCAGCACCTGGACTAGCGGGAGTATTCACGGGGAGCTGTTTTTT. Encoded protein: CASSTWTSGSIHGELFF.

This clone has only a few counts. The V and J genes are TRBV27 and TRBJ2-4; no firm D call. CDR1 and CDR2 from the germline V gene are MNHEY and SMNVEV (reference sequence). This CDR3 spans 12 amino acids. V lost 7 bases and J 10 bases, leaving 14 bases between the germline ends. CDR3 bases: TGTGCCAGCACTATACCCGAAGGGATTCAGTACTTC. Translation: CASTIPEGIQYF.

The V gene is TRBV12-5, the J gene TRBJ2-3; TRBD1 might be the D (5 bases). Germline V gives CDR1 LGHNT, CDR2 FRNRAP. V lost 6 bases and J 6 bases, leaving 22 bases between the germline ends. The CDR3 extends over 16 amino acids. Here the CDR3 reads CASGRGFDSPKDTQYF. CDR3 sequence (DNA): TGTGCTAGTGGCCGTGGTTTCGACAGCCCCAAGGATACGCAGTATTTT.

By share, this clone ranks as medium-sized. V and J are TRBV30 and TRBJ1-2, with no clear D. Looked up from germline, CDR1 is GTSNPN and CDR2 is SVGIG (reference sequence). CDR3 size: 11 residues. V was clipped by 3 bases and J by 6 bases, with 8 bases between them. CDR3 loop: CAWSHGDGYTF. For the CDR3, the DNA is TGTGCCTGGAGCCACGGAGATGGCTACACCTTC.

This clone was observed a few times. The chain carries TRBV5-1 and TRBJ2-5, with D perhaps given as TRBD1 or TRBD2 (5 bases each). The V and J ends lost 2 bases and 0 bases respectively, with 8 bases between them. The CDR3 sequence is 14 residues long. Germline-derived CDR1 and CDR2 are SGHRS and YFSETQ. The CDR3 region has the DNA TGCGCCAGCAGCTTTGGGACGTACCAAGAGACCCAGTACTTC. This gives the protein CASSFGTYQETQYF.

CDR3 residues: CASSQIYFYEQYF. Here the CDR3 DNA reads TGTGCCAGCAGCCAAATCTATTTCTACGAGCAGTACTTC. The chain couples TRBV11-2 to TRBJ2-7; D call uncertain. Germline loops: CDR1 SGHAT, CDR2 FQNNGV. The CDR3 consists of 13 residues. V was shortened by 5 bases and J by 3 bases, with 11 bases between the two germline ends.

This chain joins TRBV7-9 and TRBJ2-1; D may be TRBD2 (5 bases). The CDR3 contains 16 residues. V lost 4 bases and J lost 2, with 15 bases in between. The germline CDR1 and CDR2 sequences are SEHNR and FQNEAQ (reference sequence). The DNA for the CDR3 is TGTGCCAGCAGCTCCATCGGGGAGACCGCCTACAATGAGCAGTTCTTC. Residues: CASSSIGETAYNEQFF.

The V gene is TRBV6-5, the J gene TRBJ2-7, with D perhaps matching TRBD2 (6 bases). The germline gives CDR1 MNHEY, CDR2 SVGAGI. The ends were cut back, 5 bases at V and 1 base at J, with 15 bases in the middle. CDR3 length equals 15 residues. The chain's CDR3 is CASSPVPLASYEQYF. Here the CDR3 DNA reads TGTGCCAGCAGTCCTGTCCCACTAGCATCCTACGAGCAGTACTTC.

CDR3 loop: CASSVAAGGSPTADTQYF. In nucleotides, the CDR3 is TGTGCCAGCAGCGTAGCGGCAGGGGGCTCCCCAACTGCAGATACGCAGTATTTT. This chain joins TRBV9 and TRBJ2-3, with 8 bases matching TRBD1. The length of the CDR3 is 18 residues. The V gene's germline CDR1 is SGDLS and CDR2 YYNGEE. J lost 4 bases, V lost 0 bases, and 13 bases had no gene match.

This clone was recorded a few times. V is TRBV19 and J is TRBJ2-7; TRBD2 agrees at 8 bases. This CDR3 has 15 amino acids. Germline CDR1 is LNHDA and CDR2 is SQIVND (reference sequence). J gave up 3 bases and V 5 bases, and 9 bases lay outside the gene matches. The chain's CDR3 is CASSPGGREFYEQYF. The CDR3 coding sequence is TGTGCCAGTAGTCCGGGAGGGCGGGAGTTCTACGAGCAGTACTTC.

This clone was detected a few times. This chain joins TRBV4-2 and TRBJ2-7; 9 bases align to TRBD1. The CDR3 totals 14 residues. CDR1 is LGHNA, CDR2 YNFKEQ, per germline. J lost 7 bases, V lost 5 bases, and 9 bases had no gene match. The CDR3 nucleotides are TGTGCCAGCAGCTTAGGGACAGGGTCGGGTGAGCAGTACTTC. Protein sequence: CASSLGTGSGEQYF.

The V gene is TRBV27, the J gene TRBJ2-7; 13 nucleotides line up with TRBD2. V shed 5 bases and J 0 bases; nucleotides not matched to a gene: 7. Germline values: CDR1 MNHEY, CDR2 SMNVEV (reference sequence). This CDR3 is built from 17 residues. The CDR3 bases are TGTGCCAGCAGTCCACGACTAGCGGGAGGTTCCTCCTACGAGCAGTACTTC. Encoded protein: CASSPRLAGGSSYEQYF.

The sample holds a few counts of this clone. This chain links TRBV6-1 with TRBJ2-1; TRBD2 matches at 7 bases. The V and J ends lost 7 bases and 6 bases, in that order; junction bases with no gene match: 6. Germline CDR1 and CDR2: MNHNS and SASEGT. The length of the CDR3 is 13 residues. The CDR3 coding sequence is TGTGCCAGCACGGCGGGAGTCGTCAATGAGCAGTTCTTC. Translating it yields CASTAGVVNEQFF.